The subject of this entry is one TCR beta chain. Its target is not known. CDR1 is GTSNPN, CDR2 SVGIG, per germline (reference sequence). V lost 3 bases and J lost 4, with 18 bases in between. This CDR3 region has 16 residues. The sample belongs to a study of OX40 agonist ivuxolimab in advanced cancers. At the level of the study: The study enrolled dose-escalation patients with hepatocellular carcinoma, melanoma, renal cell or head and neck cancer. Mean age 60 years, range about 23 to 80; around 80% male.

Study-level points and caveats: Partial responders treated at 0.1-3.0 mg/kg exhibited clonal expansion among the lowest measured.

Sequenced by immunoSEQ multiplex PCR; TCRdb stores in-frame clones only, minus some. The data contain about 110,000 clones, 80% to 95% of them singletons. The receptor was isolated from an adult with an advanced solid tumor such as melanoma, head and neck, liver or kidney cancer. This chain joins TRBV30 and TRBJ2-2, with D tentatively TRBD1 (6 bases). Specimen: CD4+ or CD8+ T cells sorted from blood, collected in a trial of the OX40 agonist ivuxolimab. The CDR3 region is CAWSPQGRTFTGELFF. CDR3 bases: TGTGCCTGGAGCCCTCAGGGGCGGACCTTCACCGGGGAGCTGTTTTTT.